These 25 T cell receptor beta chains came from one sample sequenced in a study of cytomegalovirus exposure and HLA in healthy donors. The PCR contained 60 Vbeta and 13 Jbeta primers. The method was immunoSEQ multiplex PCR; TCRdb's version includes in-frame clones alone and lacks a portion of them. The sample has around 120,000 clones; around 76% are singletons. Sequencing was carried out using PBMCs. The receptors were gathered from a man aged 50-59 years in good health and CMV-seropositive.

The chain joins TRBV21-1 to TRBJ1-4; the table's D call TRBD1 went unverified against the DNA. TRBV21-1 is recorded as a pseudogene. CDR3 length: 17 amino acids. Here the CDR3 DNA reads TGTGCCAGCATTTTAAAAAACCGGGACAGCGGTAATGAAAAACTGTTTTTT. It encodes CASILKNRDSGNEKLFF.

In this sample, this clone turned up once. The chain has TRBV25-1 and TRBJ2-3; 10 bases map to TRBD1. After removal of 4 bases from V and 3 bases from J, the junction contained 4 bases not matched to a gene. This CDR3 has 15 residues. The germline CDR1 and CDR2 sequences are MGHDK and SYGVNS. CDR3 bases: TGTGCCAGCAGTGCGCGGGACAGGGGAACAGATACGCAGTATTTT. Encoded protein: CASSARDRGTDTQYF. Supplemented by reference TRBV25-1 and TRBJ2-3, the full variable domain reads EADIYQTPRYLVIGTGKKITLECSQTMGHDKMYWYQQDPGMELHLIHYSYGVNSTEKGDLSSESTVSRIRTEHFPLTLESARPSHTSQYLCASSARDRGTDTQYFGPGTRLTVL.

V gene TRBV6-5 combines with J gene TRBJ1-1; 7 positions agree with TRBD1. CDR1 MNHEY and CDR2 SVGAGI come from the germline V gene. The J segment lost 2 bases and the V segment lost 2 bases, leaving 5 bases of the junction unmatched. This CDR3 contains 15 residues. The CDR3, as DNA: TGTGCCAGCAGTTACGCAAGGACAGGAAACACTGAAGCTTTCTTT. Translated, it gives CASSYARTGNTEAFF.

The count of this clone is one. This chain links TRBV4-2 with TRBJ2-5, with no clear D. V lost 0 bases and J 3 bases, leaving 5 bases between the germline ends. The CDR3 spans 13 residues. From germline, CDR1 is LGHNA and CDR2 YNFKEQ. Here the CDR3 DNA reads TGTGCCAGCAGCCAAGATCTCGAAGAGACCCAGTACTTC. This gives the protein CASSQDLEETQYF.

The J gene is TRBJ2-5, the V gene TRBV6-5, with a weak D call TRBD1 (5 bases). This CDR3 has 14 amino acids. The germline CDR1 and CDR2 sequences are MNHEY and SVGAGI. The ends were cut back, 0 bases at V and 5 bases at J, with 10 bases in the middle. Written as DNA, the CDR3 is TGTGCCAGCAGTTACTCGAAGGGGTTCGAGACCCAGTACTTC. Amino acid sequence: CASSYSKGFETQYF.

The V and J genes are TRBV18 and TRBJ1-3; D is unclear. V lost 1 base and J lost 0, with 16 bases in between. From germline, CDR1 is KGHSH and CDR2 LQKENI. CDR3 length equals 18 residues. The CDR3 nucleotides read TGTGCCAGCTCACCACTCGGACTAACCCAGAGCTCTGGAAACACCATATATTTT. Its translation: CASSPLGLTQSSGNTIYF.

The rearrangement links TRBV5-1 to TRBJ1-2; no firm D call. Per germline, CDR1 SGHRS and CDR2 YFSETQ. The CDR3 sequence is 13 residues long. Deletions cut 0 bases from V and 8 bases from J, with 11 bases between. Here the CDR3 reads CASSLGPVVGYTF. The CDR3, as DNA: TGCGCCAGCAGCTTGGGTCCAGTTGTAGGCTACACCTTC.

This sequence joins TRBV7-2 and TRBJ2-7; D not resolved. The length of the CDR3 is 14 residues. The ends were cut back, 1 base at V and 0 bases at J, with 7 bases in the middle. The V gene's germline CDR1 is SGHTA and CDR2 FQGNSA. Here the CDR3 reads CASSLDGGSYEQYF. For the CDR3, the DNA is TGTGCCAGCAGCTTAGACGGCGGCTCCTACGAGCAGTACTTC.

The chain combines TRBV5-1 with TRBJ2-2; 7 nucleotides line up with TRBD1. The CDR3 extends over 13 amino acids. Per germline, CDR1 SGHRS and CDR2 YFSETQ. The CDR3 loop reads CGTRQGDTGELFF. Written as DNA, the CDR3 is TGCGGTACGAGGCAGGGGGACACCGGGGAGCTGTTTTTT.

The chain employs TRBV28 and TRBJ1-1; D is unclear. Germline assignment: CDR1 MDHEN and CDR2 SYDVKM. The V and J ends lost 2 bases and 1 base respectively, with 5 bases between them. CDR3 length: 13 amino acids. The CDR3 loop is CASSLAANTEAFF. CDR3 coding DNA: TGTGCCAGCAGTTTAGCGGCGAACACTGAAGCTTTCTTT.

In DNA form, the CDR3 reads TGTGCCAGCAGTTACGCCCCTTCCCAGGAAAACTATGGCTACACCTTC. Its translation: CASSYAPSQENYGYTF. V usage is TRBV6-6 and J usage is TRBJ1-2, with D unresolved. Between the trimmed V and J ends, which lost 2 bases and 2 bases, there was a span of 15 bases. The CDR3 runs 16 residues. Germline V CDR1 and CDR2: MNHNY, SVGAGI (reference sequence).

V is TRBV29-1 and J is TRBJ2-7, with 8 bases fitting TRBD2. Germline V gene data show CDR1 as SQVTM and CDR2 as ANQGSEA. V dropped 3 bases and J dropped 5; count of bases not matched to a gene: 6. The CDR3 spans 13 residues. The CDR3, as DNA: TGCAGCGTTGATCCTAGCGGGTCTAACGAGCAGTACTTC. Translated: CSVDPSGSNEQYF.

The gene calls are TRBV19 and TRBJ2-3; the D is unclear. V was clipped by 5 bases and J by 0 bases, with 6 bases between them. The CDR3 sequence is 13 residues long. CDR1 and CDR2 (germline): LNHDA, SQIVND (reference sequence). The CDR3 protein is CASSLTSTDTQYF. CDR3 in DNA: TGTGCCAGTAGTCTGACTAGCACAGATACGCAGTATTTT.

J is TRBJ1-1 and V is TRBV10-3; perhaps TRBD1 as D (5 bases). Trimming left V 2 bases short and J 5 bases short, with 6 bases between. The CDR3 is 12 amino acids. In germline, CDR1 is ENHRY, CDR2 SYGVKD. CDR3 DNA sequence: TGTGCCATCAGTGAGAGGGGTACTGAAGCTTTCTTT. Translation gives CAISERGTEAFF.

V is TRBV4-2 and J is TRBJ1-5; 9 nucleotides align to TRBD1. This CDR3 is 16 amino acids long. From germline, CDR1 is LGHNA and CDR2 YNFKEQ. V lost 1 base and J lost 6; bases outside the gene matches: 7. The CDR3 DNA reads as TGTGCCAGCAGCCAAGCGGGGGGACAGGGCGGTCAGCCCCAGCATTTT. Amino acid sequence: CASSQAGGQGGQPQHF.

CDR3 nucleotides: TGTGCCAGCAGCTCGGACAGGGGTTCGCGGGAAAAACTGTTTTTT. Amino acids: CASSSDRGSREKLFF. The chain combines TRBV7-9 with TRBJ1-4; the match to TRBD1 covers 9 bases. CDR1 SEHNR and CDR2 FQNEAQ come from the germline V gene (reference sequence). V lost 4 bases and J lost 8; bases outside the gene matches: 8. The CDR3 runs to 15 residues.

The chain combines TRBV28 with TRBJ2-4; 8 nucleotides align to TRBD1. The CDR3 length is 14 residues. Germline V CDR1 and CDR2: MDHEN, SYDVKM. The V gene end was trimmed by 6 bases and the J gene end by 9 bases; junction bases not matched to a gene: 10. CDR3 nucleotides: TGTGCCAGCAGGGGGACAGGAGAGAGGGGCATTCAGTACTTC. Translated: CASRGTGERGIQYF.

This chain connects TRBV2 to TRBJ1-1; possible D gene TRBD1, 6 bases. V lost 10 bases, J lost 4 bases, and 16 bases lay in between. Germline CDR1 is SNHLY and CDR2 is FYNNEI. The CDR3 is made up of 13 amino acids. The CDR3 sequence: CATQGSSGTEAFF. CDR3 sequence (DNA): TGTGCCACCCAGGGGAGTTCGGGCACTGAAGCTTTCTTT.

This clone was detected a few times. This chain joins TRBV29-1 and TRBJ1-2; D is unclear. The CDR3 has 12 amino acids. Trimming pared 3 bases from V and 7 bases from J, leaving 12 bases between. Germline-derived CDR1 and CDR2 are SQVTM and ANQGSEA. The CDR3 DNA follows: TGCAGCGTTGAGAGGGCCTGGGGTGGCTACACCTTC. Translation: CSVERAWGGYTF.

This chain uses TRBV6-5 with TRBJ2-4; D is uncertain. The CDR3 runs to 15 residues. V gave up 2 bases and J gave up 1 base, with 9 bases separating them. CDR1 is MNHEY and CDR2 is SVGAGI in the germline V gene. The CDR3 DNA reads as TGTGCCAGCAGTTACGTCCCCCTGGCCAAAAACATTCAGTACTTC. This sequence encodes CASSYVPLAKNIQYF.

With respect to this clone: One end of the junction fails to match germline, which may point to a read error. The chain recombines TRBV2 with TRBJ1-1; 8 positions match TRBD1. This CDR3 is 15 amino acids long. CDR1 SNHLY and CDR2 FYNNEI come from the germline V gene. The CDR3 region is CASSRSSADRGGGVF. For the CDR3, the DNA is TGTGCCAGCAGCAGATCCTCTGCTGACAGGGGAGGAGGGGTTTTT.

V usage is TRBV6-5 and J usage is TRBJ2-7; weak D call: TRBD1 (6 bases). CDR3 length: 13 residues. Trimming shortened V by 6 bases and J by 2 bases, and 11 bases separated the two germline ends. Germline V gene data show CDR1 as MNHEY and CDR2 as SVGAGI. The CDR3 bases are TGTGCCAGCAGCTACCGGGACACCTACGAGCAGTACTTC. Protein sequence: CASSYRDTYEQYF.

The gene calls are TRBV7-9 and TRBJ1-5; D call uncertain. Per germline, CDR1 SEHNR and CDR2 FQNEAQ (reference sequence). This CDR3 spans 15 amino acids. Deletions cut 1 base from V and 0 bases from J, with 7 bases between. CDR3 amino acids: CASSLESGSNQPQHF. CDR3 sequence (DNA): TGTGCCAGCAGCTTAGAGTCGGGTAGCAATCAGCCCCAGCATTTT. The entire variable domain, with the rest obtained from reference TRBV7-9 and TRBJ1-5, is as follows: DTGVSQNPRHKITKRGQNVTFRCDPISEHNRLYWYRQTLGQGPEFLTYFQNEAQLEKSRLLSDRFSAERPKGSFSTLEIQRTEQGDSAMYLCASSLESGSNQPQHFGDGTRLSIL.

This chain links TRBV29-1 with TRBJ2-7, with 12 bases aligning to TRBD1. The CDR3 spans 16 residues. Germline V lookup: CDR1 SQVTM, CDR2 ANQGSEA. The junction had 8 bases not matched to a gene; V was cut back by 1 base and J by 4 bases. The chain's CDR3 is CSVEASGTGGRYEQYF. In nucleotides, the CDR3 is TGCAGCGTTGAAGCCTCCGGGACAGGGGGCCGGTACGAGCAGTACTTC.

The chain has TRBV5-5 and TRBJ2-5; D gene uncertain. The CDR3 has 11 amino acids. CDR1 and CDR2 from the germline V gene are SGHKS and YYEKEE (reference sequence). Between the trimmed V and J ends, which lost 2 bases and 5 bases, there was a span of 4 bases. The CDR3 DNA sequence: TGTGCCAGCAGCTTCGTCGAGACCCAGTACTTC. This encodes CASSFVETQYF.